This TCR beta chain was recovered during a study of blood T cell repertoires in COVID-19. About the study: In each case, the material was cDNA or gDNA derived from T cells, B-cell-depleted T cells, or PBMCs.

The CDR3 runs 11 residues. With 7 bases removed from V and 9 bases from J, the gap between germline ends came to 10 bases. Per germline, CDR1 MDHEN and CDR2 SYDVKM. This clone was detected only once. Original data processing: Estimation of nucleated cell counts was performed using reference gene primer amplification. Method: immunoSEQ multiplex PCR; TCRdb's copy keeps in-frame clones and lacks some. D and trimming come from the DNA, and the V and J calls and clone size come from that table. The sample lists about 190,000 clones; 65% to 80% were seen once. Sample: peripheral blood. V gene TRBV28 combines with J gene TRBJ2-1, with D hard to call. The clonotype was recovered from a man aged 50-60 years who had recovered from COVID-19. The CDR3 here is CASITSGEQFF. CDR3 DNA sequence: TGTGCCAGCATCACGTCGGGTGAGCAGTTCTTC.